This entry is about one T cell receptor (beta chain). Its antigen is unknown. One base away there is no much larger clone; base qualities are not given. As encoded in the germline V gene, CDR1 is MNHNS while CDR2 is SASEGT. The CDR3 runs 13 amino acids, cysteine and phenylalanine included. The read is trimmed to its CDR3 DNA, 39 bases read in frame from base 1. The germline V and J ends show losses of 2 bases and 9 bases respectively, and no gene match explains 7 bases of the junction. These data belong to a study of blood T cell repertoires in COVID-19 (dated by TCRdb to about 2020). Study-wide context: Samples from collaborators originated in the United States, Italy and Spain and spanned both the acute and convalescent phases of COVID-19. The material from the prospective study consisted of cDNA or gDNA derived from T cells, B-cell-depleted T cells, or PBMCs. Deeply sampled blood TCRbeta repertoires from subjects exposed to, actively infected with, or recovered from COVID-19 were included in the dataset. A freely available public database, intended as a resource for researchers studying the immune response to SARS-CoV-2, is where the repertoires were released. The samples were drawn from two sources: the first 160 participants of the ongoing ImmuneRACE study, and over 950 subjects contributed by 6 global collaborators. Nearly every sample came with metadata listing a de-identified subject ID, COVID-19 status, age in years and sex. Where available, HLA class I and class II types were obtained from metadata supplied by the sample provider rather than from assay-based typing.

Collaborating institutions collected whole blood in K2EDTA tubes following their own protocols. Collaborator samples were shipped for TCRbeta analysis as frozen whole blood, isolated PBMCs, or DNA extracted from either sample type. The immunoSEQ Assay, a bias-controlled multiplex PCR, was used to amplify TCRbeta CDR3 regions from genomic DNA. The original methods were these. The number of nucleated cells in each sample was estimated from the amplification of reference gene primers within the assay. To quantify the absolute abundance of each unique TCRbeta CDR3 rearrangement, sequence reads were collapsed and filtered. For each sample, productive Simpson clonality was calculated by taking the square root of Simpson's diversity index across productive rearrangements. This immuneACCESS table, as held by TCRdb, lists in-frame sequences with V and J called but not all clones. Of the missing ones, under half trace to an unresolved V gene in checked studies; the others have no known cause. D and trimming were read from the DNA, whereas the V and J calls and clone size are those reported in that table. This sample comprises under 50,000 clones, more than 80% of them detected only once. The ten largest account for under 8.5% of the sample.

Results and caveats for the whole study, not just this receptor: The amount of clinical and demographic metadata varied by source and participant and was provided uncurated.

This clonotype originated in a man aged 65-85 years with active COVID-19. The chain uses TRBV6-1 and TRBJ2-7, with 7 bases aligning to TRBD1. Sequencing used peripheral blood. CDR3 sequence: CASSESTGVGQYF. The DNA reads TGTGCCAGCAGTGAATCCACAGGGGTTGGGCAGTACTTC.